The T cell receptor (beta chain) under discussion was sequenced for a study of blood T cell repertoires in COVID-19. Study-wide context: T cells, B-cell-depleted T cells, or PBMCs supplied cDNA or gDNA.

Germline CDR1 KGHSH, CDR2 LQKENI. The CDR3 is 16 residues long. With 0 bases clipped from V and 5 bases from J, the junction kept 4 bases outside the gene matches. Some clones are missing from TCRdb's copy, which holds only in-frame ones; the method was immunoSEQ multiplex PCR. The table lists about 230,000 clones, approximately 88% of them singletons. The receptor comes from a woman aged 40 to 49 with acute COVID-19. Specimen: PBMCs or T cells enriched from blood (not recorded which). The chain has TRBV18 and TRBJ1-5; TRBD1 matches at 10 bases. CDR3: CASSPPAGTGDQPQHF. CDR3 nucleotides: TGTGCCAGCTCACCACCCGCCGGGACAGGGGATCAGCCCCAGCATTTT.